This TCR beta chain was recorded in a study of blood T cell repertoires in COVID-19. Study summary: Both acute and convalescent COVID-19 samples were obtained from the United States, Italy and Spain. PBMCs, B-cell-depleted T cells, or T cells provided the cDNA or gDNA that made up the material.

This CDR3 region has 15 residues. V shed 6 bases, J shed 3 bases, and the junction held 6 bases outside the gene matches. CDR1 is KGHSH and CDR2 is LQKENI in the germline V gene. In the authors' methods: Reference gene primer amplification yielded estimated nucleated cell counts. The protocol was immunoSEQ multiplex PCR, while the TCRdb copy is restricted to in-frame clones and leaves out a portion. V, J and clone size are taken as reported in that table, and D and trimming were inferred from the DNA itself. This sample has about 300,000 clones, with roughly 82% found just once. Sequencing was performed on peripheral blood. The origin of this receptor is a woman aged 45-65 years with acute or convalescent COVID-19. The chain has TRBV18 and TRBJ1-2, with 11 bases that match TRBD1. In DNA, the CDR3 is TGTGCCAGCTCCGAAGGACAGGGGGCAGACTATGGCTACACCTTC. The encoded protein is CASSEGQGADYGYTF.